The clone carrying this T cell receptor (beta chain) was seen a handful of times. Its antigen is as yet unknown. The data stem from a study of cytomegalovirus exposure and HLA in healthy donors. PCR involved 60 Vbeta and 13 Jbeta primers. The data were produced by immunoSEQ multiplex PCR, yet TCRdb's version contains in-frame clones alone and is incomplete. The sample lists about 120,000 clones; over 60% were seen once. Whole-study results and caveats: An analysis was carried out later, and it reportedly showed fewer N-insertions in an Asian-associated ancestry cluster than the 666-donor mean. In an earlier analysis, about 87% or about 30%: the productive usage of most TCR beta V segments. Associated with cytomegalovirus, according to the listing, were 164 TCR beta chains.

The sample comprised PBMCs. This TCR derives from a woman aged 25 to 45 in good health and CMV-seropositive.

CDR3 in DNA: TGTGCCAGCAGCAGGAATAGCCGATACGACACCATATATTTT. Its translation: CASSRNSRYDTIYF. J is TRBJ1-3 and V is TRBV7-2; D not certain. V shed 5 bases and J shed 8 bases, with 16 bases lying between them. The CDR3 loop spans 14 amino acids. CDR1 and CDR2 from the germline V gene are SGHTA and FQGNSA.